Sequencing of this TCR beta chain was carried out in a study of T cells in narcolepsy. Study context: Donors had narcolepsy type 1 or type 2, or were healthy controls. Study-level points and caveats: In some patient and control memory CD4+ samples, autoreactive clones were absent. Autoreactive HCRT-specific and TRIB2-specific clonotypes were marked in same-patient CSF-versus-blood CD4+ comparisons. Reportedly, autoreactive clonotypes were serially detected in patients' blood but not controls'.

About this clone: The antigen is not known.

The data were produced by immunoSEQ multiplex PCR, yet TCRdb's version contains in-frame clones alone and is incomplete. The repertoire holds about 30,000 clones, with around 83% as singletons. The germline gives CDR1 LNHDA, CDR2 SQIVND (reference sequence). There are 13 residues in the CDR3. Trimming pared 5 bases from V and 5 bases from J, leaving 10 bases between. This sequence joins TRBV19 and TRBJ2-1; D gene uncertain. Source material: CD45RA- memory CD4+ T cells from PBMCs. The receptor was derived from a human donor with narcolepsy. CDR3 region: CASSQVGNNEQFF. The DNA of the CDR3 is TGTGCCAGTAGTCAGGTTGGTAACAATGAGCAGTTCTTC.